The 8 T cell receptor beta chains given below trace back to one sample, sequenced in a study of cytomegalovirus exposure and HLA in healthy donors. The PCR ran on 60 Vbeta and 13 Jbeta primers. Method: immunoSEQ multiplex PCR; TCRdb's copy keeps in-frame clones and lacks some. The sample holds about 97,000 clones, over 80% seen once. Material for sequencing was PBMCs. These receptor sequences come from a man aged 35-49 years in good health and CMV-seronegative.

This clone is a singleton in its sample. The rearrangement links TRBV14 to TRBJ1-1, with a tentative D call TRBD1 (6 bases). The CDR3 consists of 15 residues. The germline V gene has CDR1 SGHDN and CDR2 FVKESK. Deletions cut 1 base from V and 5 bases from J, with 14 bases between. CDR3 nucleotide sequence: TGTGCCAGCAGCCAAGCCTACAGGGCCGGGACTGAAGCTTTCTTT. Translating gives CASSQAYRAGTEAFF.

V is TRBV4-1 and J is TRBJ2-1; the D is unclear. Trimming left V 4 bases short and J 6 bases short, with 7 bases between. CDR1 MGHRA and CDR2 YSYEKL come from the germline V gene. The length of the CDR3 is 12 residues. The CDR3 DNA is TGCGCCAGCAGCCGTAGTGTCAATGAGCAGTTCTTC. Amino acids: CASSRSVNEQFF.

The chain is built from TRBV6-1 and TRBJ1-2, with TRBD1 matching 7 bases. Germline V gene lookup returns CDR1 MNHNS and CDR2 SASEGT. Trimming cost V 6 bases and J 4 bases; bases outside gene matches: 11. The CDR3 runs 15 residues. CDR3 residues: CASRGQPGSGYGYTF. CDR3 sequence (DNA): TGTGCCAGCAGGGGACAGCCAGGTAGTGGCTATGGCTACACCTTC.

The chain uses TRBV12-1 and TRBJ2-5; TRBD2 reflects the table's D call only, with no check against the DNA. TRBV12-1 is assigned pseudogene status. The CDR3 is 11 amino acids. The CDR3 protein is CANAGRETQYF. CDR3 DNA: TGTGCGAACGCCGGTCGGGAGACCCAGTACTTC.

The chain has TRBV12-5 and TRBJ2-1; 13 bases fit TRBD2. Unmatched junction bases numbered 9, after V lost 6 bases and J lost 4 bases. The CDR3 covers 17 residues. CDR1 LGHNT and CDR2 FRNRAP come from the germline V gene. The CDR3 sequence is CASGPGLAGRAYNEQFF. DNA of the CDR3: TGTGCTAGTGGCCCGGGACTAGCGGGGAGAGCTTACAATGAGCAGTTCTTC.

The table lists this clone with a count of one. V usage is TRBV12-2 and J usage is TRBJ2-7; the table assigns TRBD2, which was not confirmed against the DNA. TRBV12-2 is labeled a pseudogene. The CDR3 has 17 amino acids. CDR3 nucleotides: TGTGCAAGTCGCTTAAGCCCCATTCGGACTGGCCTCTACGAGCAGTACTTC. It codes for CASRLSPIRTGLYEQYF.

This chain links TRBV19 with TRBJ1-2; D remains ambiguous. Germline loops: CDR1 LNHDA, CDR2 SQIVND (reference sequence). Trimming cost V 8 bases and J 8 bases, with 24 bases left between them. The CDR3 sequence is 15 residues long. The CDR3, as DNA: TGTGCCAGTTCCGTCGGGGATTTCCTTTTGAGGGGCTACACCTTC. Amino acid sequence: CASSVGDFLLRGYTF.

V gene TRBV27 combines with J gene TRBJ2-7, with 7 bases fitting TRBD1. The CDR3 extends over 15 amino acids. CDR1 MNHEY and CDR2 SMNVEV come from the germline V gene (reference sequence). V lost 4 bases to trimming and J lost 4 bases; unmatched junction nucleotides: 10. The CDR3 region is CASSSQGTALYEQYF. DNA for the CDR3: TGTGCCAGCAGTTCCCAGGGGACAGCTCTTTACGAGCAGTACTTC.